This T cell receptor beta chain is drawn from a study of T cells in tuberculosis. The study's findings and limits: Classification accuracy was 75% to 90% (AUROC over 0.85) with the GMM-specific repertoire.

On average roughly 90,000 T cells per donor were immunosequenced. CDR1 is SNHLY and CDR2 is FYNNEI in the germline V gene. The CDR3 is made up of 16 amino acids. The V segment lost 6 bases and the J segment 5 bases; nucleotides outside the gene matches: 13. As regards this clone: Its antigen is unknown.

The data were produced by immunoSEQ multiplex PCR, yet TCRdb's version contains in-frame clones alone and is incomplete. In the table there are roughly 19,000 clones, over 75% of which are singletons. This TCR was recovered from a donor between 10 and 35 years old with latent tuberculosis or without tuberculosis infection. The sample was PBMCs. The rearrangement joins TRBV2 to TRBJ2-1; 7 nucleotides match TRBD1. CDR3 nucleotides: TGTGCCAGCAGAGAGCAAGCCCCAGGGGGAAACAATGAGCAGTTCTTC. Translating it yields CASREQAPGGNNEQFF. Complete variable domain (other parts from reference TRBV2 and TRBJ2-1): EPEVTQTPSHQVTQMGQEVILRCVPISNHLYFYWYRQILGQKVEFLVSFYNNEISEKSEIFDDQFSVERPDGSNFTLKIRSTKLEDSAMYFCASREQAPGGNNEQFFGPGTRLTVL.